What follows describes a single T cell receptor beta chain. The antigen is unknown. This sample was included in a study of cytomegalovirus exposure and HLA in healthy donors. Looking at the study overall: Earlier results showed 90 million to 120 million unique TCR beta sequences derived from approximately 170 million T cells.

Study-level findings and limits: With later analysis, a missense DCLRE1C variant became linked to TCR beta V- and J-gene trimming. Solely CMV serostatus was available to characterize immune exposure.

PCR amplification relied on 60 Vbeta primers (plus 13 Jbeta primers). Clones were read by immunoSEQ multiplex PCR, and TCRdb kept only the in-frame ones, dropping some. This table has about 130,000 clones, over 70% appearing once. The specimen sequenced was PBMCs. The sequence was collected from a middle-aged woman in good health and CMV-seronegative.

In DNA, the CDR3 is TGTGCCAGCAGCTTACTAGAACCGTCTGCTTCCTACGAGCAGTACTTC. This translates into CASSLLEPSASYEQYF. This chain joins TRBV11-2 and TRBJ2-7; D uncertain. The CDR3 totals 16 residues. The V and J ends lost 2 bases and 1 base respectively, with 15 bases between them. Germline lookup yields CDR1 SGHAT and CDR2 FQNNGV.